This T cell receptor beta chain emerged from a study of human T cells and chemical hapten exposure. The study, taken as a whole, reports: Donors' alopecia may make their immune response differ from healthy people's.

The time point was: patch test 2, 6 weeks after DPC sensitization. Documented treatment: therapeutic diphenylcyclopropenone sensitization with weekly scalp DPC. TCRdb analysed the RACE reads with MiXCR anew, one entry per CDR3 protein. Among about 380,000 distinct CDR3 sequences, roughly 6.3% were seen once, and the ten largest hold about 5.4%. At least ten counts were recorded for this clonotype. Its antigen is currently unknown. The CDR3 loop spans 15 amino acids. After removal of 4 bases from V and 11 bases from J, the junction contained 15 bases not matched to a gene. Per germline, CDR1 LGHNA and CDR2 YNFKEQ.

The sequence was collected from a woman aged 18-29 years with alopecia areata. Some clones in this sample may be carry-over from other donors' samples. The chain recombines TRBV4-2 with TRBJ1-1; TRBD1 agrees at 8 bases. The sample in question was whole blood, obtained in connection with sensitization to the hapten diphenylcyclopropenone (DPC). The CDR3 loop is CASSPPGQGALGAFF. CDR3 DNA sequence: TGTGCCAGCAGCCCCCCAGGCCAGGGGGCTCTTGGGGCTTTCTTT.